The next 8 T cell receptor beta chains were all read from a single sample in a study of identical twins. Using its own MiXCR run on the 5' RACE reads, TCRdb lists one record per CDR3 protein. The profile shows around 140,000 distinct CDR3 sequences, approximately 4% of them singletons. The specimen was memory T cells sorted from blood. The source of these receptors is a man aged 18 to 30 in good health.

This clonotype was seen only a few times. A much larger clone lies a single base off, so this may be a read error. The chain joins TRBV7-9 to TRBJ2-3, with D unclear. The CDR3 covers 13 residues. CDR1 and CDR2 (germline): SEHNR, FQNEAQ (reference sequence). V was shortened by 8 bases and J by 4 bases, with 13 bases between the two germline ends. The CDR3 protein is CASGRGASDTQYF. For the CDR3, the DNA is TGTGCCAGCGGCCGCGGAGCCTCAGATACGCAGTATTTT. The variable domain in full, with the rest retrieved from reference TRBV7-9 and TRBJ2-3, is DTGVSQNPRHKITKRGQNVTFRCDPISEHNRLYWYRQTLGQGPEFLTYFQNEAQLEKSRLLSDRFSAERPKGSFSTLEIQRTEQGDSAMYLCASGRGASDTQYFGPGTRLTVL.

This clonotype occurred many times. The V call is TRBV7-7, the J call TRBJ1-6; D not resolved. The CDR3 length is 16 residues. V was cut by 5 bases and J by 0 bases, with 11 bases left in between. Germline loops: CDR1 SSHAT, CDR2 FNYEAQ (reference sequence). In DNA, the CDR3 is TGTGCCAGCAGCCGCCTTAGGAGCTCCTATAATTCACCCCTCCACTTT. Translation gives CASSRLRSSYNSPLHF. Filled out from reference TRBV7-7 and TRBJ1-6, the complete variable domain reads GAGVSQSPRYKVTKRGQDVTLRCDPISSHATLYWYQQALGQGPEFLTYFNYEAQPDKSGLPSDRFSAERPEGSISTLTIQRTEQRDSAMYRCASSRLRSSYNSPLHFGNGTRLTVT.

This clonotype was picked up many times. This chain joins TRBV24-1 and TRBJ1-5; tentatively, D is TRBD1 (6 bases). Trimming cost V 9 bases and J 9 bases, with 17 bases left between them. Germline assignment: CDR1 KGHDR and CDR2 SFDVKD. The CDR3 covers 13 residues. The CDR3 is CATSRGVRGPQHF. The CDR3 DNA reads TGTGCCACCTCAAGGGGGGTAAGAGGGCCCCAGCATTTT.

This clonotype was counted many times. The V gene is TRBV5-1, the J gene TRBJ1-5; 9 bases map to TRBD1. Per germline, CDR1 SGHRS and CDR2 YFSETQ. CDR3 length equals 15 residues. V shed 1 base and J 1 base; nucleotides not matched to a gene: 0. The CDR3 here is CASSLTGGSNQPQHF. DNA for the CDR3: TGCGCCAGCAGCTTGACAGGGGGCAGCAATCAGCCCCAGCATTTT.

A few counts support this clonotype. The chain is built from TRBV28 and TRBJ2-7; D is perhaps TRBD2 (5 bases). Trimming took 7 bases from V and 2 from J, leaving 18 bases between them. The germline gives CDR1 MDHEN, CDR2 SYDVKM. This CDR3 contains 15 residues. CDR3 sequence: CASIGGGLSAYEQYF. The DNA of the CDR3 is TGTGCCAGCATAGGAGGCGGACTTTCAGCCTACGAGCAGTACTTC.

This clonotype was counted many times. V usage is TRBV20-1 and J usage is TRBJ1-6; the D gene is possibly TRBD1 (6 bases). V gave up 7 bases and J gave up 7 bases, with 14 bases separating them. This CDR3 is built from 13 residues. CDR1 and CDR2 (germline): DFQATT, SNEGSKA (reference sequence). Written as DNA, the CDR3 is TGCAGTGTTTATACAGGGACGAATTCACCCCTCCACTTT. It is translated as CSVYTGTNSPLHF.

This clonotype was found many times. The rearrangement links TRBV12-3 or TRBV12-4 to TRBJ2-3, with TRBD2 as a possible D gene (5 bases). The CDR3 consists of 14 residues. The V and J ends lost 3 bases and 1 base respectively, with 8 bases between them. The DNA for the CDR3 is TGTGCCAGCAGTTTCGGGCGGGGCACAGATACGCAGTATTTT. The encoded protein is CASSFGRGTDTQYF.

The rearrangement uses TRBV3-1 and TRBJ1-2; D gene ambiguous. The germline V and J ends were trimmed by 6 bases and 3 bases, with 17 bases remaining between them. The CDR3 is 15 residues long. Germline-derived CDR1 and CDR2 are LGHDT and YNNKEL (reference sequence). The CDR3 loop is CASRSSGIRDYGYTF. CDR3 DNA sequence: TGTGCCAGCAGGTCGTCGGGGATCCGCGACTATGGCTACACCTTC.